Here is one T cell receptor (beta chain) with its context. Antigen: not known. Ranging in age from about 6 to 90, the donors were healthy Caucasian individuals from Russia. The study isolated at least 7 million PBMCs from each sample. Germline CDR1 SNHLY, CDR2 FYNNEI. This CDR3 is 15 amino acids long. The V and J ends lost 2 bases and 7 bases, in that order; junction bases with no gene match: 7. This specimen comes from a study of blood T cells in healthy people across ages. Study-wide points: Naive CD4+ cell counts and diversity both ran higher in long-lived than in aged donors. With age, beta diversity per million T cells declined roughly linearly, significantly by approximately 40.

The authors ran a second PCR of 7 to 11 cycles using a sample-barcoded 5' primer and a J-beta primer mix. One entry per CDR3 protein, called by TCRdb with MiXCR from the 5' RACE reads. This table holds some 1.8 million distinct CDR3 sequences, around 40% found once. The clonotype comes from a human donor in good health. The V call is TRBV2, the J call TRBJ2-3; 9 bases align to TRBD2. Sequencing used blood. The CDR3 spells CASSETRLAGNTQYF. CDR3 coding DNA: TGTGCCAGCAGTGAAACTCGGCTAGCGGGAAATACGCAGTATTTT.